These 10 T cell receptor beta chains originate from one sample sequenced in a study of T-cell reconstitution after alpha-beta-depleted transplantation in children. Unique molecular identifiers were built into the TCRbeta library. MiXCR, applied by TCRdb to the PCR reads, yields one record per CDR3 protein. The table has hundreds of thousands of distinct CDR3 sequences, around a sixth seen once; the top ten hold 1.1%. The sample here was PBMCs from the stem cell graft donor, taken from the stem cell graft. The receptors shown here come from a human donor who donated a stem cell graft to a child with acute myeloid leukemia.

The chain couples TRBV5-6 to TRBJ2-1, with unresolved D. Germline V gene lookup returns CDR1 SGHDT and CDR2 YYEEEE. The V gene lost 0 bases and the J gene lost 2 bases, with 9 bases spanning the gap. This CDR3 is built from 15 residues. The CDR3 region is CASSLGQRTYNEQFF. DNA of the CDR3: TGTGCCAGCAGCTTGGGGCAACGAACCTACAATGAGCAGTTCTTC.

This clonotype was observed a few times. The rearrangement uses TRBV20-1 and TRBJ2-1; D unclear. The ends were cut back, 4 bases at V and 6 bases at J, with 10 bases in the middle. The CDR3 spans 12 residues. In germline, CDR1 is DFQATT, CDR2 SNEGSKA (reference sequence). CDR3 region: CSAMFQTNEQFF. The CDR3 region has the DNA TGCAGTGCTATGTTTCAGACCAATGAGCAGTTCTTC.

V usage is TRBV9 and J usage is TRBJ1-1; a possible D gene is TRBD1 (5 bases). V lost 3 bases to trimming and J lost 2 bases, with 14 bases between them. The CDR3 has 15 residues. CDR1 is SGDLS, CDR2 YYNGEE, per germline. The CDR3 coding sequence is TGTGCCAGCAGCGCGGGGCCGATACCTAACACTGAAGCTTTCTTT. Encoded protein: CASSAGPIPNTEAFF. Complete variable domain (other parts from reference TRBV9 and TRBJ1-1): DSGVTQTPKHLITATGQRVTLRCSPRSGDLSVYWYQQSLDQGLQFLIQYYNGEERAKGNILERFSAQQFPDLHSELNLSSLELGDSALYFCASSAGPIPNTEAFFGQGTRLTVV.

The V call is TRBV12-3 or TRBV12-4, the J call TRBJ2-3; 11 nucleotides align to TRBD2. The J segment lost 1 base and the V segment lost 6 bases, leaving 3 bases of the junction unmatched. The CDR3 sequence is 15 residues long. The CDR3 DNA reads TGTGCCAGCAGAACGACTAGCGGGGGCACAGATACGCAGTATTTT. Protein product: CASRTTSGGTDTQYF.

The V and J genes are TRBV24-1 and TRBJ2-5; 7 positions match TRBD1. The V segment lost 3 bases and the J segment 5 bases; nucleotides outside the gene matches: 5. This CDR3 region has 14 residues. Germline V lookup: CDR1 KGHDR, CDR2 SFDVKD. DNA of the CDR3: TGTGCCACCAGTGATATTGGACAGGTGGAGACCCAGTACTTC. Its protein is CATSDIGQVETQYF.

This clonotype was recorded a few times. CDR3 DNA sequence: TGTGGCCCCAGGGACCCCTACGAGCAGTACGTC. This encodes CGPRDPYEQYV. The chain joins TRBV28 to TRBJ2-7; D tentatively fits TRBD1 or TRBD2 (5 bases each). Germline lookup yields CDR1 MDHEN and CDR2 SYDVKM. The CDR3 extends over 11 amino acids.

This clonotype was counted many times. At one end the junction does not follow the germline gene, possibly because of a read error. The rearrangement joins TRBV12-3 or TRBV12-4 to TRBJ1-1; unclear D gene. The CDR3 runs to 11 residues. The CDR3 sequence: CASSLALEAFF. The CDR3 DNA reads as TGTGCCAGCAGCTTAGCACTTGAAGCTTTCTTT.

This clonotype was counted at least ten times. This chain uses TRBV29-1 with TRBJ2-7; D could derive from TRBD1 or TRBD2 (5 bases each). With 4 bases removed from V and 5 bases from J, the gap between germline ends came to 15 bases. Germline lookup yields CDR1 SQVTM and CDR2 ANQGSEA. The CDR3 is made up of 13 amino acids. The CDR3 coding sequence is TGCAGCGTTGGTGGGGGAAAGGGACACGAGCAGTACTTC. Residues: CSVGGGKGHEQYF.

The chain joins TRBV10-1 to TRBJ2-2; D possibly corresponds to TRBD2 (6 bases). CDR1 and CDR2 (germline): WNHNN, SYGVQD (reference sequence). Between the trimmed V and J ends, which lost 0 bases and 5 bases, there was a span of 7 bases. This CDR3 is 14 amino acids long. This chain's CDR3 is CASSESGGTGELFF. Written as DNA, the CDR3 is TGCGCCAGCAGTGAGTCCGGGGGTACCGGGGAGCTGTTTTTT.

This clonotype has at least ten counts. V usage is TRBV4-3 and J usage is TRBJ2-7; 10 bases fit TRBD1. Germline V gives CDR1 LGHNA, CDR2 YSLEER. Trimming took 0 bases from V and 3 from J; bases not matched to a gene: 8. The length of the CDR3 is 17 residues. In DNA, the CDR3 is TGCGCCAGCAGCCAAGAGTCGCGACAGGGGGCCTTCTACGAGCAGTACTTC. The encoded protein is CASSQESRQGAFYEQYF.